This is a list of T cell receptor beta chains from one sample in a study of human T cells and chemical hapten exposure. TCRdb reanalysed the RACE reads using MiXCR and keeps one entry per CDR3 protein. The table has 80,000 to 95,000 distinct CDR3 sequences, about 10% seen once. The sample in question was whole blood, obtained in connection with sensitization to the hapten diphenylcyclopropenone (DPC). The receptors were gathered from a man aged 40-55 years with alopecia areata. Some clones in this sample may be carry-over from other donors' samples. Both conserved end residues are part of each CDR3. The order of the fields is D gene, V gene, CDR3 protein. D genes are given only for firm matches.

D gene: TRBD2; V gene: TRBV28; CDR3 protein: CASSLLTSGSGNEQFF
D gene: -; V gene: TRBV28; CDR3 protein: CASSLPGGAQAFF
D gene: -; V gene: TRBV15; CDR3 protein: CATSRGTAPGVWNQPQHF
D gene: -; V gene: TRBV10-3; CDR3 protein: CAISESPGQTQYF
D gene: -; V gene: TRBV30; CDR3 protein: CAWAGSNTEAFF
D gene: TRBD2; V gene: TRBV5-1; CDR3 protein: CASRPLAGDRETQYF
D gene: -; V gene: TRBV4-2; CDR3 protein: CASSQEGSSSGNTIYF
D gene: TRBD2; V gene: TRBV20-1; CDR3 protein: CSARSAAGVNEQFF
D gene: -; V gene: TRBV6-2/TRBV6-3; CDR3 protein: CASSSGANVLTF
D gene: TRBD1; V gene: TRBV7-8; CDR3 protein: CASSPYRQGASGNTIYF
D gene: -; V gene: TRBV4-1; CDR3 protein: CASSRGEGNTGELFF
D gene: -; V gene: TRBV29-1; CDR3 protein: CSPKRGGQWYGGELFF
D gene: -; V gene: TRBV6-7; CDR3 protein: CASSYPERILYEQYF
D gene: -; V gene: TRBV15; CDR3 protein: CATSDPRLSPQLSSYNEQFF
D gene: -; V gene: TRBV15; CDR3 protein: CATSSPNSGELFF
D gene: -; V gene: TRBV29-1; CDR3 protein: CSVDSGAGYGYTF
D gene: -; V gene: TRBV4-3; CDR3 protein: CASSQEEKYTGELFF
D gene: TRBD1; V gene: TRBV15; CDR3 protein: CATSRDGTAFTTNEKLFF
D gene: -; V gene: TRBV11-3; CDR3 protein: CASSPPGQGGTDTQYF
D gene: -; V gene: TRBV28; CDR3 protein: CASSLEGYTGELFF
D gene: -; V gene: TRBV29-1; CDR3 protein: CSVQGAPPSGANVLTF
D gene: TRBD1; V gene: TRBV30; CDR3 protein: CACARTGTGVSPLHF
D gene: TRBD1; V gene: TRBV6-2/TRBV6-3; CDR3 protein: CASRRQGGNQPQHF
D gene: -; V gene: TRBV29-1; CDR3 protein: CSVQRRDYGYTF
D gene: -; V gene: TRBV6-8; CDR3 protein: CASSYGRISNQPQHF
D gene: -; V gene: TRBV11-3; CDR3 protein: CASSSPLGSSYNEQFF
D gene: -; V gene: TRBV28; CDR3 protein: CASKVGISNQPQHF
D gene: -; V gene: TRBV7-7; CDR3 protein: CASSFQQGVQETQYF